These 10 T cell receptor beta chains share one sample of origin, sequenced in a study of blood T cell repertoires in COVID-19. Clones were read by immunoSEQ multiplex PCR, and TCRdb kept only the in-frame ones, dropping some. The top ten hold roughly 2.5% of the sample, which has about 74,000 clones, roughly 84% seen once. Source material: peripheral blood. Every receptor here comes from a man between 65 and 79 years old with active or convalescent COVID-19.

The gene calls are TRBV19 and TRBJ1-1, with TRBD1 identical over 8 bases. This CDR3 spans 14 amino acids. The V segment lost 4 bases and the J segment 5 bases; nucleotides outside the gene matches: 6. Per the germline V gene, CDR1 is LNHDA and CDR2 is SQIVND (reference sequence). The CDR3 coding sequence is TGTGCCAGTAGTACCAGACAGGGGTGGACTGAAGCTTTCTTT. Protein: CASSTRQGWTEAFF.

CDR3 protein: CASSYRASGGELFF. The CDR3, as DNA: TGTGCCAGCAGTTACCGGGCTAGCGGCGGGGAGCTGTTTTTT. J is TRBJ2-2 and V is TRBV6-2 or TRBV6-3; 7 bases are shared with TRBD2. The CDR3 covers 14 residues. After removal of 2 bases from V and 7 bases from J, the junction contained 4 bases not matched to a gene. Germline V gene sequence: CDR1 MNHEY, CDR2 SVGEGT.

This sequence joins TRBV3-1 (or the pseudogene TRBV3-2) and TRBJ2-3, with 9 positions matching TRBD1. V shed 0 bases and J 4 bases; nucleotides not matched to a gene: 5. There are 16 residues in the CDR3. Germline lookup yields CDR1 LGHDT and CDR2 YNNKEL (reference sequence). In nucleotides, the CDR3 is TGTGCCAGCAGCCAAGACGGGACAGGGTGGGCAGATACGCAGTATTTT. Protein sequence: CASSQDGTGWADTQYF.

This clone was seen a handful of times. The chain carries TRBV30 and TRBJ1-6; D perhaps matches TRBD1 (5 bases). The ends were cut back, 3 bases at V and 7 bases at J, with 13 bases in the middle. The CDR3 loop spans 14 amino acids. CDR1 and CDR2 (germline): GTSNPN, SVGIG (reference sequence). Written as DNA, the CDR3 is TGTGCCTGGAGAAGGGGAAGGGGAAATTCACCCCTCCACTTT. This gives the protein CAWRRGRGNSPLHF.

J is TRBJ2-4 and V is TRBV27; 7 nucleotides match TRBD2. The CDR3 totals 16 residues. After removal of 3 bases from V and 7 bases from J, the junction contained 12 bases not matched to a gene. The germline gives CDR1 MNHEY, CDR2 SMNVEV (reference sequence). The CDR3 region has the DNA TGTGCCAGCAGTTTCGGTCTGGGGCGGGGGAGGAACATTCAGTACTTC. Protein sequence: CASSFGLGRGRNIQYF.

The J gene is TRBJ2-7, the V gene TRBV6-1, with 8 positions matching TRBD1. In germline, CDR1 is MNHNS, CDR2 SASEGT. The V and J ends lost 0 bases and 2 bases, in that order; junction bases with no gene match: 6. The CDR3 spans 16 residues. CDR3 residues: CASSEAWTGHTYEQYF. As DNA, the CDR3 is TGTGCCAGCAGTGAAGCGTGGACAGGGCACACCTACGAGCAGTACTTC.

This sequence joins TRBV19 and TRBJ1-1, with a tentative D call TRBD1 (5 bases). The CDR3 is made up of 16 amino acids. The V gene's germline CDR1 is LNHDA and CDR2 SQIVND (reference sequence). Trimming removed 5 bases from V and 4 bases from J, with 20 bases in between. The CDR3 region has the DNA TGTGCCAGTAGTCCCTCCTCCGACAGTTGGGGCACTGAAGCTTTCTTT. Amino acids: CASSPSSDSWGTEAFF.

The gene calls are TRBV6-2 or TRBV6-3 and TRBJ2-2; TRBD2 aligns across 7 bases. Germline CDR1 reads MNHEY; CDR2 reads SVGEGT. CDR3 length: 16 amino acids. V lost 5 bases to trimming and J lost 4 bases; unmatched junction nucleotides: 10. The CDR3 region has the DNA TGTGCCAGCAGTCCCGGTGGCGGGAGCGGCACCGGGGAGCTGTTTTTT. Its translation: CASSPGGGSGTGELFF.

The rearrangement uses TRBV5-5 and TRBJ2-7; 10 bases agree with TRBD1. V shed 7 bases, J shed 7 bases, and the junction held 8 bases outside the gene matches. This CDR3 has 13 residues. Germline V lookup: CDR1 SGHKS, CDR2 YYEKEE (reference sequence). The CDR3 nucleotides read TGTGCCAGCTCGCTGGGACAGGGGAGAGAGCAGTACTTC. Encoded protein: CASSLGQGREQYF.

This chain links TRBV30 with TRBJ2-2, with 8 bases aligning to TRBD1. The CDR3 consists of 15 residues. Per germline, CDR1 GTSNPN and CDR2 SVGIG (reference sequence). V shed 3 bases, J shed 2 bases, and the junction held 5 bases outside the gene matches. CDR3 sequence: CAWRPGQVNTGELFF. CDR3 coding DNA: TGTGCCTGGAGGCCGGGACAGGTTAACACCGGGGAGCTGTTTTTT.